These T cell receptor beta chains were read from a single sample in a study of T-cell reconstitution after alpha-beta-depleted transplantation in children. TCRdb used MiXCR to reprocess the PCR reads, holding one entry per CDR3 protein. The sample has more than 500,000 distinct CDR3 sequences, about an eighth seen once. Source: PBMCs, mostly from graft donor cells, taken 180 days after TCRalphabeta/CD19-depleted stem cell transplant. All receptors come from a female patient aged 2-15 years who had a stem cell transplant for aplastic anemia, so the T cells may come from the graft donor. CDR3s include the opening cysteine and the closing phenylalanine or tryptophan. The D gene is left open where the match is weak. Part of the rows lack a size; the others show once, few, many or a class for expanded clones.

V	D	J	size	DNA	CDR3
TRBV12-3/TRBV12-4	.	TRBJ1-3	few	TGTGCCAGCAGTTTAGCACAAGCCTCTGGAAACACCATATATTTT	CASSLAQASGNTIYF
TRBV20-1	.	TRBJ2-7	few	TGCAGTGCTAGAGCCAATACAGGGACCTACGAGCAGTACTTC	CSARANTGTYEQYF
TRBV15	TRBD1	TRBJ1-2	.	TGTGCCACCAGCAGAGATCAGGCCTTCGGACAGGTCCAAGGAGGCTACACCTTC	CATSRDQAFGQVQGGYTF
TRBV9	.	TRBJ2-1	.	TGTGCCAGCAGCGTTGGAAGCGGGTATCCCTACAATGAGCAGTTCTTC	CASSVGSGYPYNEQFF
TRBV6-2/TRBV6-3	TRBD2	TRBJ2-1	.	TGTGCCAGCATCGGACTAGCGGGGGGGAATGAGCAGTTCTTC	CASIGLAGGNEQFF
TRBV28	TRBD2	TRBJ2-1	.	TGTGCCAGCAGTTTTCCGCGGGAGTTCAATGAGCAGTTCTTC	CASSFPREFNEQFF
TRBV30	.	TRBJ2-6	few	TGTGCCTGGAGGGTGACAGGATTTAATGGGGCCAACGTCCTGACTTTC	CAWRVTGFNGANVLTF
TRBV5-1	TRBD1	TRBJ2-6	.	TGCGCCAGCAGCTTGTTCTCGGGACAGGGGGCTTCTGGGGCCAACGTCCTGACTTTC	CASSLFSGQGASGANVLTF
TRBV12-3/TRBV12-4	.	TRBJ2-3	few	TGTGCCAGCCTGAGGGGGTATACGCAGTATTTT	CASLRGYTQYF
TRBV4-1	TRBD1	TRBJ2-2	.	TGCGCCAGCAGCCCACAGGGGATGGGAGACACCGGGGAGCTGTTTTTT	CASSPQGMGDTGELFF
TRBV12-3/TRBV12-4	TRBD1	TRBJ1-1	many	TGTGCCAGCAGTTTCCAGGGGGCAGGGACTGAAGCTTTCTTT	CASSFQGAGTEAFF
TRBV7-2	TRBD1	TRBJ2-3	.	TGTGCCAGCAGCATCAGGGGGCCAGCGGCAGATACGCAGTATTTT	CASSIRGPAADTQYF
TRBV5-4	.	TRBJ1-4	.	TGTGCCATCAGCTTGGGGGTGCTCGGTGCAACTAATGAAAAACTGTTTTTT	CAISLGVLGATNEKLFF
TRBV29-1	.	TRBJ1-5	.	TGCAGCGTTCAGAGGGGCAATCAGCCCCAGCATTTT	CSVQRGNQPQHF